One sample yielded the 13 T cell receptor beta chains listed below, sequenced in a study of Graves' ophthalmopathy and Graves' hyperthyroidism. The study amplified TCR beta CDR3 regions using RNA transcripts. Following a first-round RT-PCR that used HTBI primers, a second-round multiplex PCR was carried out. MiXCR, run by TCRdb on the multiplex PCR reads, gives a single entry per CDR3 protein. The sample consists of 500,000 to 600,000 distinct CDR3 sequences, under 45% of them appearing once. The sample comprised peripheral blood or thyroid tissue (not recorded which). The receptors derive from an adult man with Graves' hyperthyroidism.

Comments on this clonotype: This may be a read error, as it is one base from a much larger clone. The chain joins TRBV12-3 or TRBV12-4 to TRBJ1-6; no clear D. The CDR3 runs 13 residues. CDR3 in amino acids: CASSLGNYSSLHF. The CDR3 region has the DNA TGTGCCAGCAGCCTCGGGAACTATTCATCCCTCCACTTT.

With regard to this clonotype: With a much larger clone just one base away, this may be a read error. CDR3 bases: TGCAGTGCTCCCCCGACAGGGTTGAACACTCAAGCTTTCTTT. It is translated as CSAPPTGLNTQAFF. The gene calls are TRBV20-1 and TRBJ1-1; TRBD1 aligns across 7 bases. In germline, CDR1 is DFQATT, CDR2 SNEGSKA (reference sequence). There are 14 residues in the CDR3.

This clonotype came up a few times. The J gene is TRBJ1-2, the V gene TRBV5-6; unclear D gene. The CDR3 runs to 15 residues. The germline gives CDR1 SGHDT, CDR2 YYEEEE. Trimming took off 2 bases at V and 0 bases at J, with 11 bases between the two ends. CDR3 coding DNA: TGTGCCAGCAGCTTACCGGGAGGGCCTAACTATGGCTACACCTTC. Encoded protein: CASSLPGGPNYGYTF.

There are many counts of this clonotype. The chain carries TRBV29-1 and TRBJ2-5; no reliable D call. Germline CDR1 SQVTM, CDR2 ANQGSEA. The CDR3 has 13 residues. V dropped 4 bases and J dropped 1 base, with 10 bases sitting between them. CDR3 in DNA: TGCAGCGTTGCAGGATCACCCCAAGAGACCCAGTACTTC. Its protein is CSVAGSPQETQYF.

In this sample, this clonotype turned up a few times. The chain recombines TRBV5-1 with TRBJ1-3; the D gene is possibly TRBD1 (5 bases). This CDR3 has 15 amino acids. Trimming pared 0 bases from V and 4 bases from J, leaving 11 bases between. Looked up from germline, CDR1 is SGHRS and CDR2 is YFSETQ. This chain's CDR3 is CASSLVAGQGNTIYF. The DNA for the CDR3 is TGCGCCAGCAGCTTGGTCGCAGGACAAGGAAACACCATATATTTT.

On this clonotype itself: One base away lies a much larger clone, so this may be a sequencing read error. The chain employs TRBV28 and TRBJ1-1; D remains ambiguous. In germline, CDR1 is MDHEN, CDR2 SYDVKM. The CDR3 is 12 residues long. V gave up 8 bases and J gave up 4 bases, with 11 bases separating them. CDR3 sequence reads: CASGSVSTEAFF. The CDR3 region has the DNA TGTGCCAGCGGTTCAGTAAGCACTGAAGCTTTCTTT.

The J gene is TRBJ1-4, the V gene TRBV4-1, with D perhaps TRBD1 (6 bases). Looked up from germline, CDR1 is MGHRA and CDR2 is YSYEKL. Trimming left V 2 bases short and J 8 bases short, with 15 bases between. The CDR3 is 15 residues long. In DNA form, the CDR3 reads TGCGCCAGCAGCCAATCCGGGACACACGACGAAAAACTGTTTTTT. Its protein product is CASSQSGTHDEKLFF.

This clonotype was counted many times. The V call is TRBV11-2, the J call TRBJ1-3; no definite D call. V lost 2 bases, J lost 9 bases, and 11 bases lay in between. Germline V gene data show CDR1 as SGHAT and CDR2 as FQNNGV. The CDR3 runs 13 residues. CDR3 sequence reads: CASSLSGFGTIYF. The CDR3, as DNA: TGTGCCAGCAGCTTATCGGGGTTTGGCACCATATATTTT. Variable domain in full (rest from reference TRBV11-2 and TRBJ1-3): EAGVAQSPRYKIIEKRQSVAFWCNPISGHATLYWYQQILGQGPKLLIQFQNNGVVDDSQLPKDRFSAERLKGVDSTLKIQPAKLEDSAVYLCASSLSGFGTIYFGEGSWLTVV.

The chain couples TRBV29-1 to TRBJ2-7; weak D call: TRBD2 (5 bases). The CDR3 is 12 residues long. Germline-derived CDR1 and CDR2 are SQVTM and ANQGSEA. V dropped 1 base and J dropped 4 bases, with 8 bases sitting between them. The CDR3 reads CSVEGGAYEQYF. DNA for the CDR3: TGCAGCGTTGAAGGGGGAGCATACGAGCAGTACTTC.

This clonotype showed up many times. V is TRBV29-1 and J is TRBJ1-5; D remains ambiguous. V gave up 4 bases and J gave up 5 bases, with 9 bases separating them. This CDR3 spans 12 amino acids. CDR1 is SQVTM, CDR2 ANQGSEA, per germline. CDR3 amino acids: CSVAGSDQPQHF. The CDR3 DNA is TGCAGCGTTGCGGGGTCGGATCAGCCCCAGCATTTT.

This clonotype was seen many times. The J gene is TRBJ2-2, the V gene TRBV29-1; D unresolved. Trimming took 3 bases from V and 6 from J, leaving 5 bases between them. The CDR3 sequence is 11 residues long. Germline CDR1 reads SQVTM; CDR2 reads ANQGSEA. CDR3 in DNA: TGCAGCGTTGATGGCGCCGGGGAGCTGTTTTTT. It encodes CSVDGAGELFF.

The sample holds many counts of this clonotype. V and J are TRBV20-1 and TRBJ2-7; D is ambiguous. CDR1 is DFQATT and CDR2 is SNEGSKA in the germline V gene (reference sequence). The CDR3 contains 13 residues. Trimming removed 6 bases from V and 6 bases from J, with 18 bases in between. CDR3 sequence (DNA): TGCAGTGCCAGGCGAGAACCGTGGGCCGAGCAGTACTTC. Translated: CSARREPWAEQYF.

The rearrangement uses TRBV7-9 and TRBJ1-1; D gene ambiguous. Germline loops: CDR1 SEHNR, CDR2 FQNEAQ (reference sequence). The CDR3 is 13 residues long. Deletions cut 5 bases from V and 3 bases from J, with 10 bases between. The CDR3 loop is CASSLRLYTEAFF. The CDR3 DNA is TGTGCCAGCAGCCTCAGGCTCTACACTGAAGCTTTCTTT.